This T cell receptor (beta chain) was identified during a study of vaccination and CD4 T cells after COVID-19. Study-wide context: The cells were exposed to overlapping spike peptides originating from SARS-CoV-2, HCoV-NL63, HCoV-OC43 and HCoV-229E for stimulation.

Study results and limitations: A relatively small number of convalescent patients were studied, and no early post-infection timepoints were included.

This clonotype was seen more than once but under ten times. Its antigen remains unidentified. This CDR3 is 17 amino acids long. Germline CDR1 and CDR2: SGHDN and FVKESK. Trimming pared 4 bases from V and 0 bases from J, leaving 18 bases between. Sequenced with the Oncomine TCR Beta short-read assay was DNA taken from cultured CD4+ T cells. MiXCR, applied by TCRdb to the PCR reads, yields one record per CDR3 protein. This table holds 20,000 or so distinct CDR3 sequences, roughly 50% found once. The treatment denotes: roughly ten-day PBMC culture with coronavirus spike peptide pools or control peptides (ViraFEST assay). Once peptide pools had expanded antigen-specific T cells, ViraFEST sequenced TCRs. Negative-selection isolation of CD4+ T cells was performed after 9 to 11 days of culture.

The source material was CD4+ T cells from blood, cultured in vitro. This rearrangement joins TRBV14 to TRBJ1-1; no firm D call. The receptor's source is a human donor who had recovered from COVID-19. The CDR3 DNA reads TGTGCCAGCAGCCGGAAGGTCGGGTTACCCCTGAACACTGAAGCTTTCTTT. Translated: CASSRKVGLPLNTEAFF.